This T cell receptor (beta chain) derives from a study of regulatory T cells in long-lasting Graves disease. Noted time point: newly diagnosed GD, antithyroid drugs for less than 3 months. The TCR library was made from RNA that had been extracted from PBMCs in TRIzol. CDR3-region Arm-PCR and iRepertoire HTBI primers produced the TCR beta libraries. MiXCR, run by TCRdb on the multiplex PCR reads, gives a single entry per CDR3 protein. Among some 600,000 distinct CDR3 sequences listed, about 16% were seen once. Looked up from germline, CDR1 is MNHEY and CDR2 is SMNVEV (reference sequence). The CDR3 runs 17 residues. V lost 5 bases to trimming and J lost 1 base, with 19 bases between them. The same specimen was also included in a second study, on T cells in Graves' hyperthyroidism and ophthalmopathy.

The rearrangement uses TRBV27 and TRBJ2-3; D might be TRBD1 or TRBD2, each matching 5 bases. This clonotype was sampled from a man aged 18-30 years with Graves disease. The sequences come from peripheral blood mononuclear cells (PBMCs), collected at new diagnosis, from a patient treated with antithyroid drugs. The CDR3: CASSVGLGVYGTDTQYF. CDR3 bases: TGTGCCAGCAGTGTAGGACTGGGGGTGTATGGCACAGATACGCAGTATTTT.